A selection of T cell receptor beta chains follows, all from one sample in a study of OX40 agonist ivuxolimab in advanced cancers. The data were produced by immunoSEQ multiplex PCR, yet TCRdb's version contains in-frame clones alone and is incomplete. This sample has approximately 53,000 clones, with approximately 92% found just once. Specimen: CD4+ or CD8+ T cells sorted from blood, collected in a trial of the OX40 agonist ivuxolimab. The source of these receptors is an adult with an advanced solid tumor such as melanoma, head and neck, liver or kidney cancer. Both conserved end residues are part of each CDR3. A D gene is named only where the DNA matches it firmly. Clone size is not always given. Where it is, it says once, few, many or a class for expanded clones.

clone_size: once
d_call: NA
v_call: TRBV6-5
j_call: TRBJ2-5
cdr3_aa: CASSLQETQYF
cdr3_nt: TGTGCCAGCAGTTTACAAGAGACCCAGTACTTC

clone_size: NA
d_call: NA
v_call: TRBV7-2
j_call: TRBJ2-7
cdr3_aa: CASSLGGGFEQYF
cdr3_nt: TGTGCCAGCAGCTTAGGAGGGGGGTTCGAGCAGTACTTC

clone_size: NA
d_call: TRBD1
v_call: TRBV9
j_call: TRBJ2-7
cdr3_aa: CASSPPDRVYEQYF
cdr3_nt: TGTGCCAGCAGCCCCCCCGACAGGGTCTACGAGCAGTACTTC

clone_size: NA
d_call: NA
v_call: TRBV6-5
j_call: TRBJ2-7
cdr3_aa: CASSYSYSRHEQYF
cdr3_nt: TGTGCCAGCAGTTACTCATACTCCCGACACGAGCAGTACTTC

clone_size: NA
d_call: NA
v_call: TRBV23-1
j_call: TRBJ2-2
cdr3_aa: CASSPWTVRTGELFF
cdr3_nt: TGCGCCAGCAGTCCCTGGACCGTGAGAACCGGGGAGCTGTTTTTT

clone_size: NA
d_call: TRBD2
v_call: TRBV7-9
j_call: TRBJ2-1
cdr3_aa: CASSTLGLAGVNEQFF
cdr3_nt: TGTGCCAGCAGCACGCTAGGACTAGCGGGAGTGAATGAGCAGTTCTTC

clone_size: NA
d_call: TRBD1
v_call: TRBV9
j_call: TRBJ1-2
cdr3_aa: CASSSADRLNGYTF
cdr3_nt: TGTGCCAGCAGCTCGGCGGACAGGCTTAATGGCTACACCTTC

clone_size: NA
d_call: NA
v_call: TRBV7-8
j_call: TRBJ2-7
cdr3_aa: CASSAPGTSYEQYF
cdr3_nt: TGTGCCAGCAGCGCCCCCGGGACCTCCTACGAGCAGTACTTC

clone_size: NA
d_call: NA
v_call: TRBV19
j_call: TRBJ2-7
cdr3_aa: CASSISASSYEQYF
cdr3_nt: TGTGCCAGTAGTATCTCGGCAAGCTCCTACGAGCAGTACTTC

clone_size: NA
d_call: NA
v_call: TRBV5-1
j_call: TRBJ2-7
cdr3_aa: CASSFSYEQYF
cdr3_nt: TGCGCCAGCAGCTTCTCCTACGAGCAGTACTTC

clone_size: NA
d_call: TRBD1
v_call: TRBV9
j_call: TRBJ1-5
cdr3_aa: CASSASGQGPQHF
cdr3_nt: TGTGCCAGCAGCGCGAGTGGACAGGGACCCCAGCATTTT

clone_size: NA
d_call: NA
v_call: TRBV9
j_call: TRBJ1-2
cdr3_aa: CASSPQGRFQGYTF
cdr3_nt: TGTGCCAGCAGCCCCCAGGGTAGGTTCCAGGGCTACACCTTC

clone_size: NA
d_call: TRBD2
v_call: TRBV5-5
j_call: TRBJ2-7
cdr3_aa: CASMGTSGRRTYEQYF
cdr3_nt: TGTGCCAGTATGGGGACTAGCGGGAGGAGGACGTACGAGCAGTACTTC

clone_size: NA
d_call: TRBD2
v_call: TRBV4-3
j_call: TRBJ2-7
cdr3_aa: CASSQDPVAGEGNEQYF
cdr3_nt: TGCGCCAGCAGCCAAGATCCGGTGGCGGGAGAGGGGAACGAGCAGTACTTC

clone_size: few
d_call: NA
v_call: TRBV6-4
j_call: TRBJ2-2
cdr3_aa: CASSDSASTGELFF
cdr3_nt: TGTGCCAGCAGTGACTCGGCTAGCACCGGGGAGCTGTTTTTT

clone_size: NA
d_call: NA
v_call: TRBV6-5
j_call: TRBJ2-3
cdr3_aa: CASSYSSGYTDTQYF
cdr3_nt: TGTGCCAGCAGTTACTCGAGCGGGTATACAGATACGCAGTATTTT

clone_size: NA
d_call: NA
v_call: TRBV15
j_call: TRBJ1-1
cdr3_aa: CATSRGWGTNTEAFF
cdr3_nt: TGTGCCACCAGCAGAGGTTGGGGAACGAACACTGAAGCTTTCTTT

clone_size: NA
d_call: NA
v_call: TRBV27
j_call: TRBJ2-7
cdr3_aa: CASSTPRGISYEQYF
cdr3_nt: TGTGCCAGCAGTACTCCCCGCGGTATTTCCTACGAGCAGTACTTC

clone_size: NA
d_call: NA
v_call: TRBV28
j_call: TRBJ2-5
cdr3_aa: CASSPTDSQETQYF
cdr3_nt: TGTGCCAGCAGTCCCACAGACAGCCAAGAGACCCAGTACTTC

clone_size: NA
d_call: NA
v_call: TRBV6-5
j_call: TRBJ1-1
cdr3_aa: CASSYDRNTEAFF
cdr3_nt: TGTGCCAGCAGTTACGACAGGAACACTGAAGCTTTCTTT

clone_size: NA
d_call: NA
v_call: TRBV19
j_call: TRBJ2-7
cdr3_aa: CASSNGGGAYEQYF
cdr3_nt: TGTGCCAGTAGCAATGGGGGTGGGGCCTACGAGCAGTACTTC

clone_size: NA
d_call: NA
v_call: TRBV6-5
j_call: TRBJ1-5
cdr3_aa: CASSHRLLGQPQHF
cdr3_nt: TGTGCCAGCAGTCACAGGTTGCTAGGCCAGCCCCAGCATTTT

clone_size: NA
d_call: NA
v_call: TRBV7-9
j_call: TRBJ2-7
cdr3_aa: CASSSPRDEQYF
cdr3_nt: TGTGCCAGCAGCTCTCCCAGGGACGAGCAGTACTTC

clone_size: NA
d_call: NA
v_call: TRBV4-1
j_call: TRBJ1-1
cdr3_aa: CASSQVTEETEAFF
cdr3_nt: TGCGCCAGCAGCCAAGTGACGGAGGAGACTGAAGCTTTCTTT

clone_size: NA
d_call: NA
v_call: TRBV2
j_call: TRBJ1-5
cdr3_aa: CASSDSGGNQPQHF
cdr3_nt: TGTGCCAGCAGTGATTCAGGCGGCAATCAGCCCCAGCATTTT

clone_size: NA
d_call: TRBD1
v_call: TRBV7-9
j_call: TRBJ1-4
cdr3_aa: CALGGQGGEKLFF
cdr3_nt: TGTGCCCTGGGAGGACAGGGCGGTGAAAAACTGTTTTTT

clone_size: NA
d_call: NA
v_call: TRBV7-9
j_call: TRBJ2-7
cdr3_aa: CASSLAGSSYEQYF
cdr3_nt: TGTGCCAGCAGCTTAGCGGGATCTTCCTACGAGCAGTACTTC

clone_size: NA
d_call: NA
v_call: TRBV7-6
j_call: TRBJ2-3
cdr3_aa: CASSLRSGTDTQYF
cdr3_nt: TGTGCCAGCAGCCTGAGGAGTGGCACAGATACGCAGTATTTT

clone_size: NA
d_call: NA
v_call: TRBV15
j_call: TRBJ2-1
cdr3_aa: CATQAGHQNPSYNEQFF
cdr3_nt: TGTGCCACCCAAGCGGGACACCAGAACCCCTCCTACAATGAGCAGTTCTTC

clone_size: NA
d_call: NA
v_call: TRBV13
j_call: TRBJ2-7
cdr3_aa: CASSSGVSDEQYF
cdr3_nt: TGTGCCAGCTCCAGCGGCGTATCGGACGAGCAGTACTTC

clone_size: NA
d_call: NA
v_call: TRBV28
j_call: TRBJ1-2
cdr3_aa: CASRVGGARLGYTF
cdr3_nt: TGTGCCAGCAGGGTTGGTGGGGCGCGTCTTGGCTACACCTTC

clone_size: NA
d_call: TRBD2
v_call: TRBV28
j_call: TRBJ2-1
cdr3_aa: CASRPTSGYNEQFF
cdr3_nt: TGTGCCAGCAGGCCGACTAGCGGATACAATGAGCAGTTCTTC

clone_size: few
d_call: NA
v_call: TRBV21-1
j_call: TRBJ2-7
cdr3_aa: CASSKARDEQYF
cdr3_nt: TGTGCCAGCAGCAAAGCACGGGACGAGCAGTACTTC

clone_size: once
d_call: NA
v_call: TRBV15
j_call: TRBJ1-4
cdr3_aa: CATSTRQRGTEKLFF
cdr3_nt: TGTGCCACCAGCACCCGACAGCGCGGGACTGAAAAACTGTTTTTT

clone_size: NA
d_call: TRBD2
v_call: TRBV27
j_call: TRBJ2-3
cdr3_aa: CASSLSVASGTDTQYF
cdr3_nt: TGTGCCAGCAGTTTGTCCGTGGCTAGCGGAACAGATACGCAGTATTTT

clone_size: once
d_call: NA
v_call: TRBV7-2
j_call: TRBJ2-2
cdr3_aa: CASSLVGNTGELFF
cdr3_nt: TGTGCCAGCAGCTTAGTAGGTAACACCGGGGAGCTGTTTTTT

clone_size: NA
d_call: NA
v_call: TRBV9
j_call: TRBJ2-1
cdr3_aa: CASSPVQGNEQFF
cdr3_nt: TGTGCCAGCAGCCCCGTCCAGGGAAATGAGCAGTTCTTC

clone_size: NA
d_call: NA
v_call: TRBV28
j_call: TRBJ2-1
cdr3_aa: CASSLGPNNEQFF
cdr3_nt: TGTGCCAGCAGTTTAGGCCCGAACAATGAGCAGTTCTTC

clone_size: NA
d_call: NA
v_call: TRBV29-1
j_call: TRBJ1-5
cdr3_aa: CSVASGGTQPQHF
cdr3_nt: TGCAGCGTTGCATCGGGGGGCACTCAGCCCCAGCATTTT

clone_size: NA
d_call: TRBD2
v_call: TRBV7-9
j_call: TRBJ2-7
cdr3_aa: CASSFSGSYEQYF
cdr3_nt: TGTGCCAGCAGCTTTAGCGGGTCCTACGAGCAGTACTTC

clone_size: NA
d_call: NA
v_call: TRBV4-3
j_call: TRBJ1-4
cdr3_aa: CASSQEGGLGEKLFF
cdr3_nt: TGCGCCAGCAGCCAAGAGGGAGGGCTTGGCGAAAAACTGTTTTTT

clone_size: few
d_call: TRBD1
v_call: TRBV6-5
j_call: TRBJ2-7
cdr3_aa: CASSPEGAEQYF
cdr3_nt: TGTGCCAGCAGTCCAGAGGGGGCCGAGCAGTACTTC

clone_size: NA
d_call: NA
v_call: TRBV7-9
j_call: TRBJ2-4
cdr3_aa: CASSTGTRNIQYF
cdr3_nt: TGTGCCAGCAGCACAGGGACCCGAAACATTCAGTACTTC

clone_size: NA
d_call: TRBD2
v_call: TRBV9
j_call: TRBJ2-1
cdr3_aa: CASSSRLAGASYNEQFF
cdr3_nt: TGTGCCAGCAGCTCTCGACTAGCGGGAGCGTCCTACAATGAGCAGTTCTTC

clone_size: once
d_call: NA
v_call: TRBV6-5
j_call: TRBJ2-1
cdr3_aa: CASSGASEQFF
cdr3_nt: TGTGCCAGCAGTGGGGCGTCTGAGCAGTTCTTC

clone_size: NA
d_call: NA
v_call: TRBV7-3
j_call: TRBJ2-1
cdr3_aa: CASSLFFEGAHSSYNEQFF
cdr3_nt: TGTGCCAGCAGCTTATTCTTCGAGGGCGCACATAGCTCCTACAATGAGCAGTTCTTC

clone_size: NA
d_call: NA
v_call: TRBV4-2
j_call: TRBJ2-1
cdr3_aa: CASSQDSGSYNEQFF
cdr3_nt: TGTGCCAGCAGCCAAGATAGCGGCTCCTACAATGAGCAGTTCTTC

clone_size: NA
d_call: NA
v_call: TRBV4-1
j_call: TRBJ1-3
cdr3_aa: CASSQDRWDRSGNTIYF
cdr3_nt: TGCGCCAGCAGCCAAGATAGGTGGGACCGCTCTGGAAACACCATATATTTT

clone_size: NA
d_call: NA
v_call: TRBV7-2
j_call: TRBJ2-2
cdr3_aa: CASSWGRETGELFF
cdr3_nt: TGTGCCAGCAGCTGGGGCAGGGAGACCGGGGAGCTGTTTTTT

clone_size: NA
d_call: NA
v_call: TRBV21-1
j_call: TRBJ2-7
cdr3_aa: CASSKIQGAEYEQYF
cdr3_nt: TGTGCCAGCAGCAAAATTCAGGGGGCTGAATACGAGCAGTACTTC

clone_size: NA
d_call: NA
v_call: TRBV28
j_call: TRBJ2-6
cdr3_aa: CASSPLGGGRFSGANVLTF
cdr3_nt: TGTGCCAGCAGCCCCCTGGGAGGGGGCCGCTTCTCTGGGGCCAACGTCCTGACTTTC

clone_size: once
d_call: TRBD1
v_call: TRBV27
j_call: TRBJ2-4
cdr3_aa: CASSLGGRGNIQYF
cdr3_nt: TGTGCCAGCAGTTTAGGAGGCAGGGGGAACATTCAGTACTTC

clone_size: NA
d_call: NA
v_call: TRBV7-8
j_call: TRBJ2-1
cdr3_aa: CASSLEVPGWEAYNEQFF
cdr3_nt: TGTGCCAGCAGCTTAGAGGTCCCCGGGTGGGAAGCGTACAATGAGCAGTTCTTC

clone_size: NA
d_call: TRBD2
v_call: TRBV4-3
j_call: TRBJ2-3
cdr3_aa: CASSQDPTGGPGTDTQYF
cdr3_nt: TGCGCCAGCAGCCAAGACCCTACGGGAGGGCCGGGGACAGATACGCAGTATTTT